This T cell receptor beta chain was captured by sequencing in a study of cytomegalovirus exposure and HLA in healthy donors. This CDR3 is built from 14 residues. Trimming removed 5 bases at V and 3 bases at J, with 14 bases between. Germline CDR1 and CDR2: KGHSH and LQKENI. The primer mix had 60 Vbeta and 13 Jbeta primers. Profiled with immunoSEQ multiplex PCR; TCRdb holds only in-frame clones, not every one. Of around 150,000 clones in the sample, more than 70% were seen once. This clone was found once. The sample comprised PBMCs. The TCR was taken from a man aged 40-55 years in good health and CMV-seronegative. The chain employs TRBV18 and TRBJ2-7; D not certain. The CDR3 sequence is CASSSGVVLYEQYF. The CDR3 DNA sequence: TGTGCCAGCTCATCCGGTGTCGTCCTCTACGAGCAGTACTTC.